This T cell receptor (beta chain) was recorded in a study of T cell responses to AZD1222 COVID-19 vaccine. Between the trimmed V and J ends, which lost 1 base and 0 bases, there was a span of 7 bases. CDR1 and CDR2 (germline): MNHEY, SMNVEV (reference sequence). The CDR3 is 16 amino acids. Overall study findings and caveats: A reported finding is that nearly half of spike-specific TCRs target unmutated variant regions. Donors, mostly white British, included more females; clonal diversity was possibly underestimated. Vaccine-related CD4 TCRs covered spike, predominating at 160-218 and 743-854.

On this clone: What it binds is unknown.

Second doses at about 4 or about 12 weeks were pooled. The protocol was immunoSEQ multiplex PCR, while the TCRdb copy is restricted to in-frame clones and leaves out a portion. This sample has around 100,000 clones; 85% occur once, and the top ten carry more than 3.5%. The source was peripheral blood, collected 28 days after the second AZD1222 dose. This sequence was found in an adult who received the AZD1222 COVID-19 vaccine. V is TRBV27 and J is TRBJ1-6; TRBD1 might be the D (5 bases). The chain's CDR3 is CASSLFGGSYNSPLHF. CDR3 nucleotides: TGTGCCAGCAGTTTATTTGGGGGCTCCTATAATTCACCCCTCCACTTT.